The rows below give T cell receptor beta chains drawn from one sample of a study of blood T cell repertoires in COVID-19. The assay was immunoSEQ multiplex PCR, and TCRdb's table has in-frame clones only and misses some. The table records tens of thousands of clones, 90% of them present only once. The sample taken for sequencing was peripheral blood. The receptor source for this set is a man aged 45-65 years with COVID-19, enrolled during active disease. Both conserved end residues are part of each CDR3. The D gene is left open where the match is weak. Size is omitted from some rows. Given values are once, few, many or a class for expanded clones.

D gene	V gene	clone size	J gene	CDR3 DNA	CDR3 protein
TRBD1	TRBV13	-	TRBJ2-7	TGTGCCAGCAGCTTATCGGACAGGGGACCCTACGAGCAGTACTTC	CASSLSDRGPYEQYF
TRBD1	TRBV5-1	-	TRBJ2-2	TGCGCCAGCAGCTTTACAGGGGCCTCGACCACCGGGGAGCTGTTTTTT	CASSFTGASTTGELFF
TRBD1	TRBV18	once	TRBJ1-5	TGTGCCAGCTCGACAGGGAGTCAGCCCCAGCATTTT	CASSTGSQPQHF
-	TRBV21-1	-	TRBJ2-7	TGTGCCAGCAGCCTATTCGGGATATCCTACGAGCAGTACTTC	CASSLFGISYEQYF
TRBD1	TRBV27	-	TRBJ2-7	TGTGCCAGCAGTCCAGTCGCCGGGACAGGGGGCGAGCAGTACTTC	CASSPVAGTGGEQYF
TRBD2	TRBV7-9	-	TRBJ2-3	TGTGCCAAAACTAGCGGGGCCACAGATACGCAGTATTTT	CAKTSGATDTQYF
-	TRBV6-5	-	TRBJ2-3	TGTGCCAGCACCTCGCCAGGGGAAGATACGCAGTATTTT	CASTSPGEDTQYF
-	TRBV7-6	-	TRBJ1-1	TGTGCCAGCAGCCAATTAAGAGGGATAAACACTGAAGCTTTCTTT	CASSQLRGINTEAFF
-	TRBV3-1/TRBV3-2	-	TRBJ1-2	TGTGCCAGCAGCCAAGATTACAGCAACTATGGCTACACCTTC	CASSQDYSNYGYTF
-	TRBV14	-	TRBJ2-3	TGTGCCAGCAGCCCCGAGGCGGGTAGCACAGATACGCAGTATTTT	CASSPEAGSTDTQYF
-	TRBV19	-	TRBJ2-3	TGTGCCAGTACCTCGACGACTAGCACAGATACGCAGTATTTT	CASTSTTSTDTQYF
TRBD1	TRBV24-1	once	TRBJ2-7	TGTGCCACCCGGGCCCGACAGGGCGGCTCCTACGAGCAGTACTTC	CATRARQGGSYEQYF
-	TRBV7-2	once	TRBJ1-3	TGTGCCAGCAGCTTAGCGGGGGGCTCTGGAAACACCATATATTTT	CASSLAGGSGNTIYF
TRBD2	TRBV4-1	once	TRBJ2-7	TGCGCCAGCAGCGGCCAGCGGGACTCCTACGAGCAGTACTTC	CASSGQRDSYEQYF
TRBD1	TRBV15	few	TRBJ2-1	TGTGCCACCAGCAGAACACCAGGGGGCTGGGATGAGCAGTTCTTC	CATSRTPGGWDEQFF
TRBD1	TRBV4-3	-	TRBJ2-6	TGCGCCAGCAGCCATGGACAGGGTATTATTGCTGGGGCCAACGTCCTGACTTTC	CASSHGQGIIAGANVLTF
TRBD2	TRBV6-2/TRBV6-3	-	TRBJ2-7	TGTGCCAGCAGTTCGCTAGGGACTAGCGGGAGCCACGAGCAGTACTTC	CASSSLGTSGSHEQYF
TRBD1	TRBV5-1	-	TRBJ1-2	TGCGCCAGCAGCCCAGGGACAGGGGCGGGTGGCTACACCTTC	CASSPGTGAGGYTF